Listed here are 24 T cell receptor beta chains from one sample, sequenced in a study of STAT5B mutations in CD4+ large granular lymphocyte leukemia. Method: immunoSEQ multiplex PCR; TCRdb's copy keeps in-frame clones and lacks some. The sample includes just over 40,000 clones, about 88% seen only once; the top ten take approximately 0.3%. Sequenced sample: CD4+ T cells from blood buffy coats. These receptors all come from a human donor in good health.

The rearrangement uses TRBV7-9 and TRBJ1-3, with no clear D. This CDR3 has 13 amino acids. CDR1 and CDR2 (germline): SEHNR, FQNEAQ (reference sequence). Trimming took off 2 bases at V and 3 bases at J, with 5 bases between the two ends. Here the CDR3 reads CASSLRNGNTIYF. DNA for the CDR3: TGTGCCAGCAGCTTAAGGAATGGAAACACCATATATTTT.

The V call is TRBV30, the J call TRBJ2-3, with 7 bases fitting TRBD1. CDR3 length equals 15 residues. Germline CDR1 reads GTSNPN; CDR2 reads SVGIG (reference sequence). Losses at the gene ends were 2 bases for V and 0 bases for J; bases not matched to a gene: 5. CDR3 bases: TGTGCCTGGAGTAACAGGGGATTTAGCACAGATACGCAGTATTTT. Protein product: CAWSNRGFSTDTQYF.

V and J are TRBV6-6 and TRBJ2-7; D gene ambiguous. Germline V gene lookup returns CDR1 MNHNY and CDR2 SVGAGI (reference sequence). The CDR3 covers 11 residues. The V end lost 8 bases, the J end lost 6 bases, and 11 bases lay between the germline ends. In nucleotides, the CDR3 is TGTGCCAGCGCCAGTGGGCCCGAGCAGTACTTC. It yields the protein CASASGPEQYF.

The rearrangement links TRBV10-3 to TRBJ1-2; D is perhaps TRBD1 (6 bases). The CDR3 sequence is 12 residues long. The germline V gene encodes CDR1 ENHRY and CDR2 SYGVKD. V shed 11 bases and J shed 2 bases, with 12 bases lying between them. In DNA form, the CDR3 reads TGTGCCTTCCGGACAGCGAACTATGGCTACACCTTC. It specifies CAFRTANYGYTF.

V gene TRBV7-2 combines with J gene TRBJ2-1, with TRBD1 matching 7 bases. The germline V gene has CDR1 SGHTA and CDR2 FQGNSA. The junction had 5 bases not matched to a gene; V was cut back by 5 bases and J by 7 bases. The CDR3 totals 13 residues. This CDR3 reads CASSLQGVNEQFF. DNA of the CDR3: TGTGCCAGCAGCCTTCAGGGGGTGAATGAGCAGTTCTTC.

The chain recombines TRBV7-2 with TRBJ1-1, with no clear D. Trimming removed 4 bases from V and 0 bases from J, with 15 bases in between. The CDR3 runs 16 residues. Germline CDR1 is SGHTA and CDR2 is FQGNSA. Here the CDR3 DNA reads TGTGCCAGCAGCTCTACCGGGTCCCCGGTGAACACTGAAGCTTTCTTT. Translated: CASSSTGSPVNTEAFF. Full variable domain (rest looked up from reference TRBV7-2 and TRBJ1-1): GAGVSQSPSNKVTEKGKDVELRCDPISGHTALYWYRQSLGQGLEFLIYFQGNSAPDKSGLPSDRFSAERTGGSVSTLTIQRTQQEDSAVYLCASSSTGSPVNTEAFFGQGTRLTVV.

V and J are TRBV19 and TRBJ2-3; the match to TRBD1 covers 11 bases. The CDR3 contains 15 residues. Germline V gives CDR1 LNHDA, CDR2 SQIVND (reference sequence). The ends lost 5 bases at V and 4 bases at J; junction bases unmatched: 5. The DNA of the CDR3 is TGTGCCAGTAGTGGGACAGGGGGAGTAGCAGATACGCAGTATTTT. It specifies CASSGTGGVADTQYF.

The chain links TRBV7-9 to TRBJ2-5, with D maybe TRBD1 (7 bases). The CDR3 covers 15 residues. Germline V gene lookup returns CDR1 SEHNR and CDR2 FQNEAQ (reference sequence). V was trimmed by 4 bases and J by 3 bases, leaving 15 bases between them. This CDR3 is CASSSRGGTEETQYF. The CDR3 nucleotides are TGTGCCAGCAGCTCCCGCGGCGGGACAGAAGAGACCCAGTACTTC.

The chain couples TRBV19 to TRBJ2-7, with D possibly TRBD1 on 6 matching bases. Germline CDR1 is LNHDA and CDR2 is SQIVND (reference sequence). Trimming took 7 bases from V and 3 from J, leaving 13 bases between them. The CDR3 is made up of 13 amino acids. The CDR3 here is CASTAGDLYEQYF. The CDR3 DNA reads TGTGCCAGTACCGCAGGGGATCTCTACGAGCAGTACTTC.

The V gene is TRBV5-4, the J gene TRBJ1-4; D is undetermined. V lost 1 base to trimming and J lost 5 bases, with 12 bases between them. This CDR3 has 15 amino acids. Germline CDR1 reads SGHNT; CDR2 reads YYREEE (reference sequence). CDR3 DNA sequence: TGTGCCAGCAGCTTGACAAGGGCTAGAAATGAAAAACTGTTTTTT. It encodes CASSLTRARNEKLFF.

The rearrangement uses TRBV30 and TRBJ1-1, with D possibly being TRBD1 (6 bases). The ends were cut back, 0 bases at V and 4 bases at J, with 12 bases in the middle. This CDR3 contains 14 residues. CDR1 is GTSNPN, CDR2 SVGIG, per germline (reference sequence). The CDR3 here is CAWSVLRGGTEAFF. In nucleotides, the CDR3 is TGTGCCTGGAGTGTACTTAGAGGGGGCACTGAAGCTTTCTTT.

The J gene is TRBJ2-1, the V gene TRBV5-8; possible D gene TRBD1, 5 bases. The CDR3 extends over 14 amino acids. Germline assignment: CDR1 SGHTS and CDR2 YDEGEE. With 2 bases removed from V and 7 bases from J, the gap between germline ends came to 13 bases. CDR3 in DNA: TGTGCCAGCAGCTTAAGGGGCAAGTTGAATGAGCAGTTCTTC. Amino acid sequence: CASSLRGKLNEQFF.

The CDR3 protein is CASSQGGGYTF. The CDR3 bases are TGTGCCAGCAGTCAGGGAGGAGGCTACACCTTC. The gene calls are TRBV6-6 and TRBJ1-2; D possibly corresponds to TRBD1 (5 bases). Germline V gene sequence: CDR1 MNHNY, CDR2 SVGAGI (reference sequence). The CDR3 covers 11 residues. The V end lost 5 bases, the J end lost 8 bases, and 9 bases lay between the germline ends.

V and J are TRBV11-3 and TRBJ2-2; tentatively, D is TRBD1 (6 bases). Deletions cut 5 bases from V and 3 bases from J, with 19 bases between. This CDR3 has 17 amino acids. Germline V gives CDR1 SGHNT, CDR2 YENEEA. The CDR3 spells CASSPKDRSDYTGELFF. Written as DNA, the CDR3 is TGTGCCAGCAGCCCAAAAGACAGGAGCGATTACACCGGGGAGCTGTTTTTT.

The chain joins TRBV30 to TRBJ2-7; 8 nucleotides agree with TRBD2. Trimming took 5 bases from V and 4 from J; bases not matched to a gene: 10. Germline loops: CDR1 GTSNPN, CDR2 SVGIG (reference sequence). The CDR3 extends over 14 amino acids. CDR3 in DNA: TGTGCCTGGGGCCGGCGGGGCGGGAGGTACGAGCAGTACTTC. Protein: CAWGRRGGRYEQYF.

The CDR3 DNA is TGCGCCAGCAGCTTTGGGTTGGAGGGGGCGAGGGCCAAAAACATTCAGTACTTC. As protein: CASSFGLEGARAKNIQYF. J is TRBJ2-4 and V is TRBV5-1, with TRBD1 as a possible D gene (7 bases). In germline, CDR1 is SGHRS, CDR2 YFSETQ. The CDR3 loop spans 18 amino acids. Trimming took off 2 bases at V and 1 base at J, with 19 bases between the two ends.

This chain joins TRBV7-2 and TRBJ2-1; D is tentatively TRBD1 or TRBD2 (6 bases each). The CDR3 is 16 amino acids. Germline-derived CDR1 and CDR2 are SGHTA and FQGNSA. The germline V and J ends were trimmed by 3 bases and 0 bases, with 12 bases remaining between them. The DNA of the CDR3 is TGTGCCAGCAGCTTTCGAGGGGGGTTCTCCTACAATGAGCAGTTCTTC. It translates to CASSFRGGFSYNEQFF.

The genes are TRBV9 and TRBJ1-1; D is ambiguous. Germline CDR1 and CDR2: SGDLS and YYNGEE. The CDR3 extends over 13 amino acids. V was shortened by 1 base and J by 5 bases, with 9 bases between the two germline ends. The CDR3 protein is CASSVSWQTEAFF. In nucleotides, the CDR3 is TGTGCCAGCAGCGTAAGCTGGCAGACTGAAGCTTTCTTT.

The chain uses TRBV4-1 and TRBJ2-5; a weak D match, TRBD1 (5 bases). Germline V gene lookup returns CDR1 MGHRA and CDR2 YSYEKL. V lost 3 bases and J 1 base, leaving 15 bases between the germline ends. The CDR3 runs to 16 residues. The CDR3 sequence: CASSQYSQGPQETQYF. CDR3 bases: TGCGCCAGCAGCCAGTATTCCCAGGGTCCCCAAGAGACCCAGTACTTC.

Worth noting for this clone: The sample holds other DNA sequences that translate to the same CDR3. As DNA, the CDR3 is TGTGCCAGCAGTTACTCGTACGAAAACACTGAAGCTTTCTTT. This gives the protein CASSYSYENTEAFF. The J gene is TRBJ1-1, the V gene TRBV6-5; no firm D call. Trimming took off 0 bases at V and 2 bases at J, with 7 bases between the two ends. The germline CDR1 and CDR2 sequences are MNHEY and SVGAGI. The CDR3 is 14 residues long.

The table lists this clone with a count of one. V is TRBV20-1 and J is TRBJ2-5; D might be TRBD1 (5 bases). With 3 bases removed from V and 9 bases from J, the gap between germline ends came to 11 bases. The CDR3 runs 11 residues. Germline V gene data show CDR1 as DFQATT and CDR2 as SNEGSKA (reference sequence). CDR3 amino acids: CSARILQAQYF. CDR3 DNA sequence: TGCAGTGCTAGGATCCTACAGGCCCAGTACTTC.

This clone has only one observation. The chain joins TRBV7-9 to TRBJ1-1; D might be TRBD1 (5 bases). Per the germline V gene, CDR1 is SEHNR and CDR2 is FQNEAQ (reference sequence). CDR3 length: 14 amino acids. Trimming stripped 5 bases from V and 6 bases from J, with 16 bases between. As DNA, the CDR3 is TGTGCCAGCAGCCTCAATCAGGGCGGTTCTGAAGCTTTCTTT. Translating gives CASSLNQGGSEAFF. Based on the CDR3 plus reference TRBV7-9 and TRBJ1-1, the full variable domain is DTGVSQNPRHKITKRGQNVTFRCDPISEHNRLYWYRQTLGQGPEFLTYFQNEAQLEKSRLLSDRFSAERPKGSFSTLEIQRTEQGDSAMYLCASSLNQGGSEAFFGQGTRLTVV.

The chain couples TRBV7-2 to TRBJ1-6, with a possible D match to TRBD1 (5 bases). Germline values: CDR1 SGHTA, CDR2 FQGNSA. Deletions cut 3 bases from V and 0 bases from J, with 6 bases between. The CDR3 sequence is 15 residues long. The CDR3 nucleotides are TGTGCCAGCAGCTTCAGGGCCTCCTATAATTCACCCCTCCACTTT. Translating it yields CASSFRASYNSPLHF. Full variable domain (rest looked up from reference TRBV7-2 and TRBJ1-6): GAGVSQSPSNKVTEKGKDVELRCDPISGHTALYWYRQSLGQGLEFLIYFQGNSAPDKSGLPSDRFSAERTGGSVSTLTIQRTQQEDSAVYLCASSFRASYNSPLHFGNGTRLTVT.

In its sample, this clone was seen once. This rearrangement joins TRBV9 to TRBJ2-5, with 10 positions matching TRBD1. Germline V lookup: CDR1 SGDLS, CDR2 YYNGEE. J was trimmed by 5 bases and V by 2 bases; bases with no gene match: 6. The CDR3 has 15 amino acids. The DNA for the CDR3 is TGTGCCAGCAGCGTGGGGACAGGGGAACACGAGACCCAGTACTTC. Its translation: CASSVGTGEHETQYF.